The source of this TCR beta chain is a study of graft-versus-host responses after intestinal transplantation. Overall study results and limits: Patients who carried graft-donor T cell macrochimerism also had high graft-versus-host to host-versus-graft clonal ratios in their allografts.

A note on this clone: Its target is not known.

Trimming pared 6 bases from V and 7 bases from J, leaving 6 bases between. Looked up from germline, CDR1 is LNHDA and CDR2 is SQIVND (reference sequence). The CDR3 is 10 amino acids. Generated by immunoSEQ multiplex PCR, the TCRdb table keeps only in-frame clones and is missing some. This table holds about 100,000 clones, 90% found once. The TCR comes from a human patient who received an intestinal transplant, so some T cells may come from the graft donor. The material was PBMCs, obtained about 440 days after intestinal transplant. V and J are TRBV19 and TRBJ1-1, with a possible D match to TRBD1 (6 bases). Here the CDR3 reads CASRDSEAFF. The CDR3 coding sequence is TGTGCCAGTAGGGACAGTGAAGCTTTCTTT.